Below are 21 T cell receptor beta chains sequenced from a single sample in a study of CD8 T cells in Susac syndrome. RNA totalling about 0.45 to 1 ug underwent reverse transcription with random hexamers. TCRdb reprocessed the immunoSEQ multiplex PCR reads with MiXCR, giving one entry per CDR3 protein. Counted here are 70,000 to 100,000 distinct CDR3 sequences, approximately 96% occurring once; the ten biggest clones make up approximately 0.39%. Sequencing was carried out using CD8+ T cells from PBMCs. Receptors were obtained from a human donor with Susac syndrome.

The rearrangement joins TRBV12-3 or TRBV12-4 to TRBJ2-5, with D unclear. V lost 6 bases, J lost 3 bases, and 11 bases lay in between. CDR3 size: 13 residues. The CDR3 DNA sequence: TGTGCCAGCAGCCCGGCTGGAGAAGAGACCCAGTACTTC. The encoded protein is CASSPAGEETQYF.

The chain combines TRBV6-5 with TRBJ1-1; D is unclear. This CDR3 is 13 amino acids long. With 5 bases removed from V and 3 bases from J, the gap between germline ends came to 10 bases. Germline CDR1 reads MNHEY; CDR2 reads SVGAGI. Here the CDR3 DNA reads TGTGCCAGCAGTCCAAACTCCCACACTGAAGCTTTCTTT. As protein: CASSPNSHTEAFF.

The chain couples TRBV20-1 to TRBJ1-3, with D hard to call. Trimming removed 1 base from V and 2 bases from J, with 9 bases in between. The CDR3 consists of 14 residues. The V gene's germline CDR1 is DFQATT and CDR2 SNEGSKA (reference sequence). The CDR3 sequence: CSARAGPTGNTIYF. The CDR3 DNA sequence: TGCAGTGCTAGAGCAGGACCTACTGGAAACACCATATATTTT.

The genes are TRBV20-1 and TRBJ2-7; D possibly corresponds to TRBD1 (6 bases). The germline gives CDR1 DFQATT, CDR2 SNEGSKA (reference sequence). V shed 5 bases and J shed 5 bases, with 10 bases lying between them. The CDR3 loop spans 11 amino acids. CDR3 sequence (DNA): TGCAGTGCTCGCACAGGGAACGAGCAGTACGTC. It is translated as CSARTGNEQYV.

This chain joins TRBV7-9 and TRBJ2-1, with D perhaps matching TRBD1 (6 bases). The germline CDR1 and CDR2 sequences are SEHNR and FQNEAQ (reference sequence). The ends were cut back, 4 bases at V and 4 bases at J, with 17 bases in the middle. CDR3 length: 16 amino acids. The CDR3 nucleotides are TGTGCCAGCAGCTCCGTCCGAACAGGGAGTTACAATGAGCAGTTCTTC. Translation: CASSSVRTGSYNEQFF.

This chain joins TRBV29-1 and TRBJ2-1, with D tentatively TRBD1 (6 bases). The CDR3 has 16 residues. Trimming removed 0 bases at V and 2 bases at J, with 14 bases between. Germline CDR1 and CDR2: SQVTM and ANQGSEA. DNA for the CDR3: TGCAGCGTTGAAGATCGAACAGGGCGGGCCTACAATGAGCAGTTCTTC. Its protein product is CSVEDRTGRAYNEQFF.

The chain combines TRBV12-3 or TRBV12-4 with TRBJ1-1, with no clear D. The CDR3 length is 11 residues. V was trimmed by 3 bases and J by 11 bases, leaving 10 bases between them. This chain's CDR3 is CASSFGEGAFF. The CDR3 nucleotides are TGTGCCAGCAGTTTCGGAGAAGGGGCTTTCTTT.

This clonotype showed up just once. This chain links TRBV18 with TRBJ1-1; D is unclear. This CDR3 comprises 16 residues. Trimming took 2 bases from V and 0 from J, leaving 13 bases between them. The germline V gene has CDR1 KGHSH and CDR2 LQKENI. CDR3 sequence (DNA): TGTGCCAGCTCACCAAGTCCCGGGATGGTGAACACTGAAGCTTTCTTT. It encodes CASSPSPGMVNTEAFF.

The CDR3 reads CASSWTPYPYEQYF. In DNA form, the CDR3 reads TGTGCCAGCAGCTGGACGCCATACCCCTACGAGCAGTACTTC. The V call is TRBV7-2, the J call TRBJ2-7; no definite D call. The CDR3 is 14 residues long. The ends were cut back, 4 bases at V and 2 bases at J, with 12 bases in the middle. Germline assignment: CDR1 SGHTA and CDR2 FQGNSA.

This sequence joins TRBV15 and TRBJ2-5; 7 positions match TRBD1. The DNA end lines up better with TRBJ2-1; the J call may be wrong. Germline V gives CDR1 LNHNV, CDR2 YYDKDF (reference sequence). This CDR3 spans 14 amino acids. CDR3 in amino acids: CATSFSGTAESQFF. Written as DNA, the CDR3 is TGTGCCACCAGCTTTTCCGGGACAGCGGAGTCCCAGTTCTTC.

The chain is built from TRBV9 and TRBJ1-2; D unclear. Germline-derived CDR1 and CDR2 are SGDLS and YYNGEE. V was pared by 0 bases and J by 0 bases, with 12 bases between. The CDR3 loop spans 16 amino acids. This CDR3 is CASSVAQNGANYGYTF. The DNA for the CDR3 is TGTGCCAGCAGCGTAGCTCAAAACGGAGCTAACTATGGCTACACCTTC.

Only one count was recorded for this clonotype. This chain links TRBV7-9 with TRBJ1-2; D call uncertain. Trimming took 1 base from V and 4 from J, leaving 16 bases between them. The CDR3 is made up of 16 amino acids. The germline V gene encodes CDR1 SEHNR and CDR2 FQNEAQ (reference sequence). The CDR3 DNA sequence: TGTGCCAGCAGCTTAGGCGGCAGTGGTACGTCCTATGGCTACACCTTC. Translating gives CASSLGGSGTSYGYTF. Full variable domain (rest looked up from reference TRBV7-9 and TRBJ1-2): DTGVSQNPRHKITKRGQNVTFRCDPISEHNRLYWYRQTLGQGPEFLTYFQNEAQLEKSRLLSDRFSAERPKGSFSTLEIQRTEQGDSAMYLCASSLGGSGTSYGYTFGSGTRLTVV.

The V gene is TRBV29-1, the J gene TRBJ2-1; D gene unclear. Germline values: CDR1 SQVTM, CDR2 ANQGSEA. V lost 5 bases and J lost 7, with 12 bases in between. This CDR3 is built from 12 residues. The CDR3 coding sequence is TGCAGCGTTCTGGGGTCTGGGAATGAGCAGTTCTTC. Translating gives CSVLGSGNEQFF.

This sequence joins TRBV9 and TRBJ2-2; no firm D call. Germline assignment: CDR1 SGDLS and CDR2 YYNGEE. Trimming stripped 0 bases from V and 3 bases from J, with 3 bases between. The CDR3 covers 13 residues. CDR3 protein: CASSVGDTGELFF. The CDR3 DNA reads as TGTGCCAGCAGCGTAGGTGACACCGGGGAGCTGTTTTTT. Together with reference TRBV9 and TRBJ2-2, the CDR3 gives the full variable domain: DSGVTQTPKHLITATGQRVTLRCSPRSGDLSVYWYQQSLDQGLQFLIQYYNGEERAKGNILERFSAQQFPDLHSELNLSSLELGDSALYFCASSVGDTGELFFGEGSRLTVL.

This chain links TRBV29-1 with TRBJ1-2; D perhaps matches TRBD1 (5 bases). Trimming cost V 5 bases and J 3 bases, with 10 bases left between them. CDR3 length equals 12 residues. Germline CDR1 is SQVTM and CDR2 is ANQGSEA. CDR3 sequence reads: CSVQGRDYGYTF. The CDR3 DNA reads TGCAGCGTTCAGGGCAGGGACTATGGCTACACCTTC.

This chain joins TRBV7-9 and TRBJ2-3, with D possibly being TRBD2 (5 bases). The CDR3 sequence is 13 residues long. The V end was cut by 2 bases, the J end by 11 bases, with 14 bases between. Germline CDR1 reads SEHNR; CDR2 reads FQNEAQ (reference sequence). CDR3 protein: CASSLSPADGQYF. The DNA for the CDR3 is TGTGCCAGCAGCTTATCTCCAGCGGACGGGCAGTATTTT.

V is TRBV7-9 and J is TRBJ2-1, with D maybe TRBD2 (6 bases). Germline CDR1 and CDR2: SEHNR and FQNEAQ (reference sequence). Deletions cut 6 bases from V and 4 bases from J, with 19 bases between. This CDR3 is built from 16 residues. DNA of the CDR3: TGTGCCAGCAGGCCACGCACGGGACTGAGTTACAATGAGCAGTTCTTC. The encoded protein is CASRPRTGLSYNEQFF.

The gene calls are TRBV5-1 and TRBJ2-7; maybe TRBD2 (5 bases). Per the germline V gene, CDR1 is SGHRS and CDR2 is YFSETQ. The V end lost 0 bases, the J end lost 5 bases, and 9 bases lay between the germline ends. This CDR3 has 13 residues. Here the CDR3 DNA reads TGCGCCAGCAGCTTGGGGACTGAGAACGAGCAGTACTTC. Its translation: CASSLGTENEQYF. Variable domain in full (rest from reference TRBV5-1 and TRBJ2-7): KAGVTQTPRYLIKTRGQQVTLSCSPISGHRSVSWYQQTPGQGLQFLFEYFSETQRNKGNFPGRFSGRQFSNSRSEMNVSTLELGDSALYLCASSLGTENEQYFGPGTRLTVT.

The chain employs TRBV27 and TRBJ2-1, with D possibly TRBD1 on 6 matching bases. The ends were cut back, 5 bases at V and 8 bases at J, with 13 bases in the middle. The CDR3 is made up of 13 amino acids. Germline CDR1 MNHEY, CDR2 SMNVEV (reference sequence). CDR3 in amino acids: CASSPQGWDEQFF. The DNA for the CDR3 is TGTGCCAGCAGTCCCCAGGGGTGGGATGAGCAGTTCTTC.

The chain carries TRBV29-1 and TRBJ1-3, with TRBD1 as a possible D gene (5 bases). This CDR3 is 16 amino acids long. CDR1 and CDR2 (germline): SQVTM, ANQGSEA. V lost 1 base and J lost 0, with 13 bases in between. The CDR3 DNA reads TGCAGCGTTGAAGGACAGCCGTCCATCTCTGGAAACACCATATATTTT. Translated: CSVEGQPSISGNTIYF.

J is TRBJ2-7 and V is TRBV5-1, with 9 bases lining up with TRBD1. V dropped 3 bases and J dropped 5; count of bases not matched to a gene: 12. The length of the CDR3 is 16 residues. Germline lookup yields CDR1 SGHRS and CDR2 YFSETQ. The CDR3 bases are TGCGCCAGCAGCTCTTCCGGGACAGGGAATTACGACGAGCAGTACTTC. Translating it yields CASSSSGTGNYDEQYF.